The subject of this entry is one T cell receptor (beta chain). Its target is unknown. This entry is derived from a study of cytomegalovirus exposure and HLA in healthy donors. Amplification used 60 Vbeta primers and 13 Jbeta primers. TCRdb's copy holds only in-frame clones and misses some; the assay was immunoSEQ multiplex PCR. Of just under 80,000 clones in the sample, over 60% were seen once. Study-wide results and limits: Later analysis demonstrated an association between a missense DCLRE1C variant and TCR beta V- and J-gene trimming. Fewer N-insertions than the approximately 700-donor mean were reportedly shown by an Asian-associated ancestry cluster in a later analysis. Researchers had no immune exposure information except CMV serostatus available. Presence/absence analyses rested on an assumption that sequencing depth was roughly uniform across donors.

The origin of this receptor is a man aged 35-49 years in good health and CMV-seronegative. Input material: PBMCs.

The CDR3 region is CAWSVLGGSQTGELFF. The CDR3, as DNA: TGTGCCTGGAGTGTACTAGGCGGGAGCCAAACCGGGGAGCTGTTTTTT. The genes are TRBV30 and TRBJ2-2, with TRBD2 identical over 7 bases. This CDR3 is built from 16 residues. Germline values: CDR1 GTSNPN, CDR2 SVGIG (reference sequence). V dropped 0 bases and J dropped 5; count of bases not matched to a gene: 9.